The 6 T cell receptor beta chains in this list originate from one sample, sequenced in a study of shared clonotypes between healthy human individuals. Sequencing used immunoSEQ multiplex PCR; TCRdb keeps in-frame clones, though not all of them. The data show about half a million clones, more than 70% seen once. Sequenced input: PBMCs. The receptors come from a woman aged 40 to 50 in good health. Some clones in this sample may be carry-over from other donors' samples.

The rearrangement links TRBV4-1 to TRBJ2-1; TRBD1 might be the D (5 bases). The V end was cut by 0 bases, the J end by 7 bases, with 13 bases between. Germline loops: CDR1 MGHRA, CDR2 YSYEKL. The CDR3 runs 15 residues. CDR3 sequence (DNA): TGCGCCAGCAGCCAAGAAATCCCCAGGGTTAATGAGCAGTTCTTC. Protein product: CASSQEIPRVNEQFF.

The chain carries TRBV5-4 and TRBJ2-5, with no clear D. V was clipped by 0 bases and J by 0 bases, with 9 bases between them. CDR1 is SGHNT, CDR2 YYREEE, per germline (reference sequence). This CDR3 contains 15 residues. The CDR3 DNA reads TGTGCCAGCAGCTTGGGTGGACCGGACCAAGAGACCCAGTACTTC. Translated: CASSLGGPDQETQYF.

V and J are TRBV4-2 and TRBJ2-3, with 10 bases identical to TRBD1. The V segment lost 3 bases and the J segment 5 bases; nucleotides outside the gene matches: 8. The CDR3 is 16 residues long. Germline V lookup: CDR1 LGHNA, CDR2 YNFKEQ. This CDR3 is CASSQQGQGDIDTQYF. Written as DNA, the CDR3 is TGTGCCAGCAGCCAGCAAGGACAGGGGGATATAGATACGCAGTATTTT.

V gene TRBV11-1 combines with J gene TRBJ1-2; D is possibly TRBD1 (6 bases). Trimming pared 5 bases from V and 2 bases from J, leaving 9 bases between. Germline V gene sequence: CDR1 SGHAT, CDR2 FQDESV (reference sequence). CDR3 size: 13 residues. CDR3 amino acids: CASSTDRNYGYTF. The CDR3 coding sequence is TGTGCCAGCAGCACCGACAGGAACTATGGCTACACCTTC.

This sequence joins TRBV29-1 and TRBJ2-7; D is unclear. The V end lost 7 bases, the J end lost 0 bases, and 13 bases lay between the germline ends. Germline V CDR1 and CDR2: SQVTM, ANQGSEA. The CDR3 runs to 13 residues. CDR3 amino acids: CSAMTQSSYEQYF. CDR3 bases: TGCAGCGCGATGACCCAGAGCTCCTACGAGCAGTACTTC.

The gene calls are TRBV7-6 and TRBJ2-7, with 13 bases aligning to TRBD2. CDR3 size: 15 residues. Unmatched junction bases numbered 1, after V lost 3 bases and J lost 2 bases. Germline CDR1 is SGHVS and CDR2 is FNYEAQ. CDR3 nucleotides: TGTGCCAGCAGCTTGGGACTAGCGGGACCCTACGAGCAGTACTTC. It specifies CASSLGLAGPYEQYF.